One sample yielded the 20 T cell receptor beta chains listed below, sequenced in a study of vaccination and CD4 T cells after COVID-19. An Oncomine TCR Beta short-read assay was used to sequence the DNA from cultured CD4+ T cells. MiXCR was run by TCRdb on the PCR reads, yielding one entry per CDR3 protein. The repertoire holds about 16,000 distinct CDR3 sequences, 45% to 50% seen once, with roughly 25% in the top ten. Treatment here: 10-day PBMC culture with coronavirus spike peptide pools or control peptides (ViraFEST assay). These receptors lack a known antigen. Sample: cultured CD4+ T cells from blood, taken after SARS-CoV-2 vaccination. The receptors come from a human donor with COVID-19.

The CDR3 reads CAWTYRGQETQYF. The CDR3 bases are TGTGCCTGGACCTACAGGGGGCAAGAGACCCAGTACTTC. The chain carries TRBV30 and TRBJ2-5, with 8 bases fitting TRBD1. Germline V gene lookup returns CDR1 GTSNPN and CDR2 SVGIG (reference sequence). The ends lost 4 bases at V and 2 bases at J; junction bases unmatched: 3. The CDR3 extends over 13 amino acids.

V is TRBV12-3 or TRBV12-4 and J is TRBJ1-4, with 7 bases lining up with TRBD1. The junction had 6 bases not matched to a gene; V was cut back by 5 bases and J by 0 bases. This CDR3 contains 16 residues. For the CDR3, the DNA is TGTGCCAGCAGTCCCGGGACAGCCCCAACTAATGAAAAACTGTTTTTT. Translating gives CASSPGTAPTNEKLFF.

V is TRBV7-2 and J is TRBJ1-6, with 8 bases fitting TRBD1. The CDR3 sequence is 15 residues long. The trim removed 4 bases at V and 8 bases at J, leaving 7 bases unmatched. Per germline, CDR1 SGHTA and CDR2 FQGNSA. CDR3 amino acids: CASSSQGAKDSPLHF. The CDR3 DNA follows: TGTGCCAGCAGCTCCCAGGGGGCAAAGGATTCACCCCTCCACTTT.

This clonotype was observed a few times. The chain has TRBV7-2 and TRBJ2-3; no reliable D call. Deletions cut 7 bases from V and 4 bases from J, with 12 bases between. Per the germline V gene, CDR1 is SGHTA and CDR2 is FQGNSA. The CDR3 is 13 residues long. The CDR3 spells CASTTYSSDTQYF. In nucleotides, the CDR3 is TGTGCCAGCACCACTTACTCTTCAGATACGCAGTATTTT.

This chain uses TRBV9 with TRBJ1-6; tentative D call: TRBD1 (5 bases). The germline V gene has CDR1 SGDLS and CDR2 YYNGEE. The CDR3 spans 14 residues. Trimming shortened V by 4 bases and J by 7 bases, and 12 bases separated the two germline ends. The CDR3 bases are TGTGCCAGCAGCCCGACAGAGGGAAATTCACCCCTCCACTTT. Amino acid sequence: CASSPTEGNSPLHF.

The chain's CDR3 is CSARRQDGGNTEAFF. The CDR3 nucleotides read TGCAGTGCTAGAAGGCAGGATGGTGGAAACACTGAAGCTTTCTTT. This chain joins TRBV20-1 and TRBJ1-1; the D is unclear. From germline, CDR1 is DFQATT and CDR2 SNEGSKA (reference sequence). The germline V and J ends were trimmed by 2 bases and 2 bases, with 15 bases remaining between them. The CDR3 length is 15 residues.

This chain uses TRBV20-1 with TRBJ1-5; D perhaps matches TRBD1 (6 bases). Germline values: CDR1 DFQATT, CDR2 SNEGSKA (reference sequence). The germline V and J ends were trimmed by 3 bases and 2 bases, with 14 bases remaining between them. The CDR3 has 15 amino acids. The CDR3 spells CSARSSRGRNQPQHF. The CDR3 DNA is TGCAGTGCTAGGTCTTCCAGGGGTCGCAATCAGCCCCAGCATTTT.

This chain links TRBV19 with TRBJ1-5; D not resolved. The germline CDR1 and CDR2 sequences are LNHDA and SQIVND (reference sequence). The CDR3 is 12 residues long. Trimming shortened V by 3 bases and J by 7 bases, and 7 bases separated the two germline ends. CDR3 coding DNA: TGTGCCAGTAGTATTCCCAGACAGCCCCAGCATTTT. Amino acid sequence: CASSIPRQPQHF. The full variable domain, in which reference TRBV19 and TRBJ1-5 provide the parts outside the CDR3, is DGGITQSPKYLFRKEGQNVTLSCEQNLNHDAMYWYRQDPGQGLRLIYYSQIVNDFQKGDIAEGYSVSREKKESFPLTVTSAQKNPTAFYLCASSIPRQPQHFGDGTRLSIL.

This clonotype occurred a few times. The V gene is TRBV19, the J gene TRBJ1-2; 9 bases are a match to TRBD1. Germline CDR1 reads LNHDA; CDR2 reads SQIVND (reference sequence). The CDR3 consists of 16 residues. V shed 6 bases, J shed 7 bases, and the junction held 15 bases outside the gene matches. CDR3 sequence reads: CASRNRGPHSPAGYTF. The CDR3 DNA follows: TGTGCCAGTAGAAACAGGGGGCCTCACTCCCCTGCTGGCTACACCTTC.

V and J are TRBV20-1 and TRBJ2-4; D not certain. Trimming removed 1 base from V and 1 base from J, with 17 bases in between. The germline V gene encodes CDR1 DFQATT and CDR2 SNEGSKA (reference sequence). The CDR3 runs 17 residues. CDR3 nucleotide sequence: TGCAGTGCTAGAGCCGGCCCCAGGCGAATGGCCAAAAACATTCAGTACTTC. Translated: CSARAGPRRMAKNIQYF.

This chain uses TRBV11-2 with TRBJ2-5; D is possibly TRBD2 (5 bases). Trimming left V 0 bases short and J 5 bases short, with 13 bases between. The CDR3 has 15 amino acids. Germline lookup yields CDR1 SGHAT and CDR2 FQNNGV. The DNA of the CDR3 is TGTGCCAGCAGCTTAGACTCGAGGGCTAGGGAGACCCAGTACTTC. Protein: CASSLDSRARETQYF.

The chain is built from TRBV4-1 and TRBJ1-1; D is unclear. V lost 2 bases, J lost 7 bases, and 14 bases lay in between. The CDR3 has 14 amino acids. Per germline, CDR1 MGHRA and CDR2 YSYEKL. The CDR3 protein is CASSQRTGNGEAFF. Written as DNA, the CDR3 is TGCGCCAGCAGCCAAAGGACCGGGAATGGTGAAGCTTTCTTT.

The gene calls are TRBV7-8 and TRBJ2-3, with D uncertain. Germline CDR1 and CDR2: SGHVS and FQNEAQ. V was shortened by 1 base and J by 0 bases, with 11 bases between the two germline ends. This CDR3 region has 16 residues. CDR3 sequence reads: CASSLDTSYSTDTQYF. CDR3 in DNA: TGTGCCAGCAGCTTAGATACGTCCTATAGCACAGATACGCAGTATTTT.

The J gene is TRBJ2-2, the V gene TRBV7-2, with 7 bases fitting TRBD1. The CDR3 covers 14 residues. CDR1 and CDR2 (germline): SGHTA, FQGNSA. The V and J ends lost 5 bases and 5 bases, in that order; junction bases with no gene match: 5. The CDR3 loop is CASSPRQGTGELFF. The CDR3 nucleotides are TGTGCCAGCAGCCCGCGACAGGGTACCGGGGAGCTGTTTTTT.

This chain links TRBV2 with TRBJ2-2; TRBD1 aligns across 7 bases. There are 13 residues in the CDR3. Unmatched junction bases numbered 7, after V lost 8 bases and J lost 7 bases. Germline assignment: CDR1 SNHLY and CDR2 FYNNEI. The CDR3 DNA reads TGTGCCAGCCGACAACAGGGGATCGGGGAGCTGTTTTTT. This gives the protein CASRQQGIGELFF.

This chain joins TRBV10-3 and TRBJ1-1; unclear D gene. The CDR3 runs 12 residues. Germline V gene data show CDR1 as ENHRY and CDR2 as SYGVKD. Trimming took 2 bases from V and 5 from J, leaving 6 bases between them. The CDR3 DNA reads as TGTGCCATCAGTGAGACCCGAACTGAAGCTTTCTTT. Translating it yields CAISETRTEAFF.

The V and J genes are TRBV5-1 and TRBJ1-2, with TRBD1 as a possible D gene (5 bases). The CDR3 loop spans 14 amino acids. Germline assignment: CDR1 SGHRS and CDR2 YFSETQ. Trimming left V 2 bases short and J 5 bases short, with 13 bases between. CDR3 sequence reads: CASSLYGAQYGYTF. The DNA for the CDR3 is TGCGCCAGCAGCTTATACGGGGCTCAGTATGGCTACACCTTC.

The gene calls are TRBV6-1 and TRBJ2-1; 7 bases are shared with TRBD2. V trimming: 5 bases; J trimming: 9 bases; junction bases outside the gene matches: 4. The CDR3 contains 12 residues. Germline V gives CDR1 MNHNS, CDR2 SASEGT. CDR3 loop: CASSTWGGEQFF. CDR3 bases: TGTGCCAGCAGTACATGGGGGGGTGAGCAGTTCTTC.

This clonotype came up a few times. V usage is TRBV6-1 and J usage is TRBJ2-5; TRBD2 might be the D (6 bases). This CDR3 region has 14 residues. Trimming shortened V by 6 bases and J by 5 bases, and 16 bases separated the two germline ends. Germline assignment: CDR1 MNHNS and CDR2 SASEGT. CDR3 loop: CASSQTQGGETQYF. The CDR3 nucleotides are TGTGCCAGCAGCCAAACCCAGGGAGGTGAGACCCAGTACTTC.

V usage is TRBV19 and J usage is TRBJ1-1, with a tentative D call TRBD1 (6 bases). Germline V gene sequence: CDR1 LNHDA, CDR2 SQIVND (reference sequence). V gave up 6 bases and J gave up 2 bases, with 22 bases separating them. This CDR3 is built from 17 residues. DNA of the CDR3: TGTGCCAGTAGCTCACCAAAGCGGACAGCCGCAAACACTGAAGCTTTCTTT. Amino acid sequence: CASSSPKRTAANTEAFF.